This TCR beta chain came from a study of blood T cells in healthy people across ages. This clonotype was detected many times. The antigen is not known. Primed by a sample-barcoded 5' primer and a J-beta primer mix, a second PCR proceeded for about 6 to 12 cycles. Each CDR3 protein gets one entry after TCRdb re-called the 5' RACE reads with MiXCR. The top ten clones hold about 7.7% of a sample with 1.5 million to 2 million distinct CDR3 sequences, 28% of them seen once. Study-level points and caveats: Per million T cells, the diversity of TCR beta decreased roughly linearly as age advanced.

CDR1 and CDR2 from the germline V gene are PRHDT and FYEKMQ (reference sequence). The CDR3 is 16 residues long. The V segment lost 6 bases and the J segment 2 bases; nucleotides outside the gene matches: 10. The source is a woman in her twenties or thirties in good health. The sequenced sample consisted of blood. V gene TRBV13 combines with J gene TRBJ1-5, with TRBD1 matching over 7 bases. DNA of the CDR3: TGTGCCAGCAGACCCAAGAGGGGGCTCGGCAATCAGCCCCAGCATTTT. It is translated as CASRPKRGLGNQPQHF.